This T cell receptor (beta chain) was found in a study of blood T cells in healthy people across ages. CDR3 size: 15 residues. V was clipped by 1 base and J by 2 bases; unmatched bases: 3. Germline V gives CDR1 LNHNV, CDR2 YYDKDF (reference sequence). Turning to this clonotype: Its cognate antigen is unknown.

Study-wide points: With age, beta diversity per million T cells declined roughly linearly, significantly by about 37.

A second PCR of roughly 7 to 11 cycles used a sample-barcoded 5' primer and a J-beta primer mix. There were at least 2.5 million CDR3-containing paired-end reads obtained from each sample. One entry per CDR3 protein results from TCRdb running MiXCR on the 5' RACE reads. The data hold 1.5 million to 1.8 million distinct CDR3 sequences, with 42% observed a single time. The chain has TRBV15 and TRBJ2-7; TRBD2 matches at 9 bases. The receptor's source is a woman aged 18 to 35 in good health. Specimen: blood. The CDR3 spells CATSRVAGGPYEQYF. The CDR3 nucleotides read TGTGCCACCAGCAGAGTGGCGGGAGGGCCCTACGAGCAGTACTTC. The entire variable domain, with the rest obtained from reference TRBV15 and TRBJ2-7, is as follows: DAMVIQNPRYQVTQFGKPVTLSCSQTLNHNVMYWYQQKSSQAPKLLFHYYDKDFNNEADTPDNFQSRRPNTSFCFLDIRSPGLGDTAMYLCATSRVAGGPYEQYFGPGTRLTVT.